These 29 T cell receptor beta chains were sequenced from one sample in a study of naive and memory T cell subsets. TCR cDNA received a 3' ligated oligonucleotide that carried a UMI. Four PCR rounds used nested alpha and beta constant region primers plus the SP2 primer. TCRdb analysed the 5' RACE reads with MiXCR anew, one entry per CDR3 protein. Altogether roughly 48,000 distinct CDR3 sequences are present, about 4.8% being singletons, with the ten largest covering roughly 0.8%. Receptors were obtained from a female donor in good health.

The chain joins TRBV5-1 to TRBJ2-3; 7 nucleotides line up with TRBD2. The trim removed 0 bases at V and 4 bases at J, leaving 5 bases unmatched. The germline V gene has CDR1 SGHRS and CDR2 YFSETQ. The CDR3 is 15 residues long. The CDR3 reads CASSLAGRRSDTQYF. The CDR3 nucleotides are TGCGCCAGCAGCTTGGCCGGGAGGCGGTCAGATACGCAGTATTTT.

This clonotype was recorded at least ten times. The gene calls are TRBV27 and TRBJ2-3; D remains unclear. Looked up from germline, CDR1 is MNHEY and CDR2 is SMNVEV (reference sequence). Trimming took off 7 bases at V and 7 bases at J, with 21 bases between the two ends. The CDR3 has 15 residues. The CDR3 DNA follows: TGTGCCAGCATACCCGGATCCGAAAGAGGCAATACGCAGTATTTT. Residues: CASIPGSERGNTQYF.

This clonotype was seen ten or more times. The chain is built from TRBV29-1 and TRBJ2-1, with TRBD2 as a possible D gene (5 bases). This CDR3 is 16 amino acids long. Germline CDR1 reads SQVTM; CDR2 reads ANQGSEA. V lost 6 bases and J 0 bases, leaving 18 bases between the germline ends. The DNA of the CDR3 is TGCAGCGTCGAGCGGCCTGAAGTTAGCTCCTACAATGAGCAGTTCTTC. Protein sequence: CSVERPEVSSYNEQFF.

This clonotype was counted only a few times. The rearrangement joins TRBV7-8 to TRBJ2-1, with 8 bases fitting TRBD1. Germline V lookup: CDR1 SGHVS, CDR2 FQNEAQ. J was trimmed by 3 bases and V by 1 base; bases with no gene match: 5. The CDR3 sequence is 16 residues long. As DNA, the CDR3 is TGTGCCAGCAGCTTAGGTCGGGACAGGTGCTACAATGAGCAGTTCTTC. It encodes CASSLGRDRCYNEQFF.

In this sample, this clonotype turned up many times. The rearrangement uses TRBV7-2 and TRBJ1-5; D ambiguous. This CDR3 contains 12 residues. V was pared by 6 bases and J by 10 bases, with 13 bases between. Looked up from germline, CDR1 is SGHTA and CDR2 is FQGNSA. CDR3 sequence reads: CASSSVGFPQHF. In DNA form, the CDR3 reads TGTGCCAGCAGTTCAGTGGGCTTCCCCCAGCATTTT. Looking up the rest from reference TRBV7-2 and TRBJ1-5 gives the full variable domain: GAGVSQSPSNKVTEKGKDVELRCDPISGHTALYWYRQSLGQGLEFLIYFQGNSAPDKSGLPSDRFSAERTGGSVSTLTIQRTQQEDSAVYLCASSSVGFPQHFGDGTRLSIL.

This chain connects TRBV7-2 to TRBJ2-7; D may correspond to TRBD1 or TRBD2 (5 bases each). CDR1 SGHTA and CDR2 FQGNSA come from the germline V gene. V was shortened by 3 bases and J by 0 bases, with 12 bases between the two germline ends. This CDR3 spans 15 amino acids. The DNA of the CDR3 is TGTGCCAGCAGCTTCGGGGCGGCCAGCTCCTACGAGCAGTACTTC. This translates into CASSFGAASSYEQYF.

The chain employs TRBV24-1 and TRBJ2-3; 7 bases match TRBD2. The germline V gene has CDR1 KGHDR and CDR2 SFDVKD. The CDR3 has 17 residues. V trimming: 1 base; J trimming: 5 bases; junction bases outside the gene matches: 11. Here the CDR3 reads CATSDFGGGAHGDTQYF. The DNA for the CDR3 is TGTGCCACCAGTGATTTCGGGGGAGGGGCCCACGGAGATACGCAGTATTTT.

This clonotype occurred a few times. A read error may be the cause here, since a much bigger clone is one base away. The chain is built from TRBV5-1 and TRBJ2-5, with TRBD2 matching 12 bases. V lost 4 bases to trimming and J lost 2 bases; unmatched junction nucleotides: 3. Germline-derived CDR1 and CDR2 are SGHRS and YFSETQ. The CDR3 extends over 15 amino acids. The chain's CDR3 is CASSSGLAGQETQYF. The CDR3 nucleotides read TGCGCCAGCAGCAGTGGACTAGCGGGACAAGAGACCCAGTACTTC.

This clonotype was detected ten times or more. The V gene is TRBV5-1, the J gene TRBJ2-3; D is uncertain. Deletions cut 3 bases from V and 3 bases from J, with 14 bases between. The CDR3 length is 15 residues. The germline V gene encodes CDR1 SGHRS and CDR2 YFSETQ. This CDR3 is CASSSSVLSTDTQYF. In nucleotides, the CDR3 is TGCGCCAGCAGCTCATCGGTCTTGTCTACAGATACGCAGTATTTT.

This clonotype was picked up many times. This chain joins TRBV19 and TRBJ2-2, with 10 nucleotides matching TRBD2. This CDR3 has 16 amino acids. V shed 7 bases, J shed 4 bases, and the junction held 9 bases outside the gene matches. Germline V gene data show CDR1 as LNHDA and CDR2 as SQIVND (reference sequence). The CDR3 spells CASTEKAGGFTGELFF. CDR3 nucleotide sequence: TGTGCCAGTACCGAAAAAGCGGGAGGGTTCACCGGGGAGCTGTTTTTT.

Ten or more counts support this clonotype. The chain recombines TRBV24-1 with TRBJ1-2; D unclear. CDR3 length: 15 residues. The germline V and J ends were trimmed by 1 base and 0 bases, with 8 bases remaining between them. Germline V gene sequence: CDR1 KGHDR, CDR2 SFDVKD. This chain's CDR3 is CATSDLSAPNYGYTF. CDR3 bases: TGTGCCACCAGTGATTTATCGGCTCCTAACTATGGCTACACCTTC.

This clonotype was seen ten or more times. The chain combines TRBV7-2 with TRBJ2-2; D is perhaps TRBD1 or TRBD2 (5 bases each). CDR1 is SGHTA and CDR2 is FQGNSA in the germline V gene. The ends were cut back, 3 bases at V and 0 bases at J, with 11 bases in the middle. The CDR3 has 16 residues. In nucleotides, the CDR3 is TGTGCCAGCAGCTTGTCGGGGACCGCGAACACCGGGGAGCTGTTTTTT. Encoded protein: CASSLSGTANTGELFF.

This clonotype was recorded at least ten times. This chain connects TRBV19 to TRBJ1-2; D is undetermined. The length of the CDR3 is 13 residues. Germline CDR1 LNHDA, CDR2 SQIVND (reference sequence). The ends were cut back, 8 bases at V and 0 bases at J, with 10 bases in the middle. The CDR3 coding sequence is TGTGCCAGTGGGATAGACTCTAACTATGGCTACACCTTC. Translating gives CASGIDSNYGYTF.

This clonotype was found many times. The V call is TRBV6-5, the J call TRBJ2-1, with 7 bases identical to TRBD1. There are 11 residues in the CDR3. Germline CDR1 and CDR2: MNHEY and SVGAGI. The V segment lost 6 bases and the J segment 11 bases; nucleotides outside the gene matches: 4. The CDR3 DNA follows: TGTGCCAGCAGAGGGGACAGCAAGCAGTTCTTC. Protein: CASRGDSKQFF.

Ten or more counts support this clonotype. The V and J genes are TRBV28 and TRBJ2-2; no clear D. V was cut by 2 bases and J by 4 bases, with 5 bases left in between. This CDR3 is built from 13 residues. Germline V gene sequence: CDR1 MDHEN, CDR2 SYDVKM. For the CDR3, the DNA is TGTGCCAGCAGTTTAGAAACCACCGGGGAGCTGTTTTTT. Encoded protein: CASSLETTGELFF.

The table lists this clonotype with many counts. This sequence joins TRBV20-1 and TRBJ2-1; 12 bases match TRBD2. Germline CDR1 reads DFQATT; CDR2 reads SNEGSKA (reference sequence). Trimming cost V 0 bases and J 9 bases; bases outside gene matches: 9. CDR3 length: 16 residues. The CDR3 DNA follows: TGCAGTGCTAGAGATAGGCTAGCGGGAGGGAGGAGTGAGCAGTTCTTC. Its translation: CSARDRLAGGRSEQFF.

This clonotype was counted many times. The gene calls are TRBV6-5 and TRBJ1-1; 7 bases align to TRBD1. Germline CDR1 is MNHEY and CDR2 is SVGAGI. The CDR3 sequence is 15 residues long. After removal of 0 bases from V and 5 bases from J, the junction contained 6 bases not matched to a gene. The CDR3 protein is CASSYSDRVGTEAFF. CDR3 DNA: TGTGCCAGCAGTTACTCAGACAGGGTAGGGACTGAAGCTTTCTTT.

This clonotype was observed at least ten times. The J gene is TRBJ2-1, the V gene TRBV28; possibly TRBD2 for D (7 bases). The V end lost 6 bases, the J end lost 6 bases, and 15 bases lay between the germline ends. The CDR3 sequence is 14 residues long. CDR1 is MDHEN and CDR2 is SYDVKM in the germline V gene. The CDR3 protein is CASSGGREFNEQFF. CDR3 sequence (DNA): TGTGCCAGCAGCGGGGGGCGGGAGTTCAATGAGCAGTTCTTC.

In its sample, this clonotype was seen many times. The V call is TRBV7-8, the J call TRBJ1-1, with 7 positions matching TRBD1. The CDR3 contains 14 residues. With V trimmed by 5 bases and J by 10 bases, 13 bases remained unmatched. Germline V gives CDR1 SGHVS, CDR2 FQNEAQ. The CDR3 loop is CASSANTGDSAAFF. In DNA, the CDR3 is TGTGCCAGCAGCGCAAATACAGGGGATTCCGCAGCTTTCTTT.

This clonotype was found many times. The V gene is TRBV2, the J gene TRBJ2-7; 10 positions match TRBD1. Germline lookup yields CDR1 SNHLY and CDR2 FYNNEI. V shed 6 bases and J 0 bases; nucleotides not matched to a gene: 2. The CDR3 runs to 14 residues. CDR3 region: CASRDRGSSYEQYF. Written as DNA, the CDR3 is TGTGCCAGCAGGGACAGGGGGAGCTCCTACGAGCAGTACTTC.

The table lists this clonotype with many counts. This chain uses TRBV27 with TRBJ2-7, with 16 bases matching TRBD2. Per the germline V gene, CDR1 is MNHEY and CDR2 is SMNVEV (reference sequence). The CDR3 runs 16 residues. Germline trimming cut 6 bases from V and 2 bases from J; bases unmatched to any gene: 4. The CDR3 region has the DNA TGTGCCAGCAGCCCTGGGACTAGCGGGAGGGCCTACGAGCAGTACTTC. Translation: CASSPGTSGRAYEQYF.

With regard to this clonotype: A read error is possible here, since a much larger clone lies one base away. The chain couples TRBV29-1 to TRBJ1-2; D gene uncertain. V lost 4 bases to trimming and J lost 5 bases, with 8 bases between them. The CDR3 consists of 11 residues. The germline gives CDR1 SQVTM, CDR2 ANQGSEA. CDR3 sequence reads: CSVGVCYGYTF. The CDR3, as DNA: TGCAGCGTTGGAGTTTGTTATGGCTACACCTTC.

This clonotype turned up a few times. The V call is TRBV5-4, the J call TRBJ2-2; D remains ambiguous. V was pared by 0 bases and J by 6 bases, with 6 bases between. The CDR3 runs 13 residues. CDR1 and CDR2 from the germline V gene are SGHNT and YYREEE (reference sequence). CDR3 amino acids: CASSLGWAGELFF. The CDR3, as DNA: TGTGCCAGCAGCTTGGGATGGGCCGGGGAGCTGTTTTTT.

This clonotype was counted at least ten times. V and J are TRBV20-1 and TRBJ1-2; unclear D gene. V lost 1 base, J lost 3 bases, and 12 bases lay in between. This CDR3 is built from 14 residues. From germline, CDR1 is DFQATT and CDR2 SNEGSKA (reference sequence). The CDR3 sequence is CSARGRISDYGYTF. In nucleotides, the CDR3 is TGCAGTGCTAGAGGGAGGATTTCGGACTATGGCTACACCTTC.

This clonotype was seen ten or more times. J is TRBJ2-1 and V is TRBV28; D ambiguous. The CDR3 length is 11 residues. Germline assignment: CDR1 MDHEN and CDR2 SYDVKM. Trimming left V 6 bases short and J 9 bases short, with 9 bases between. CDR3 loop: CASRGFGEQFF. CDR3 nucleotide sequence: TGTGCCAGCAGAGGGTTCGGTGAGCAGTTCTTC.

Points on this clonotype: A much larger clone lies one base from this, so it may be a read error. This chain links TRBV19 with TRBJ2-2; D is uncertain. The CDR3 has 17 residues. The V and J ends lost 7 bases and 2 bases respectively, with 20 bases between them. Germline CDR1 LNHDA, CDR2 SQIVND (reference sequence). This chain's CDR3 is CASTPKLGRLNTGELFF. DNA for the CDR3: TGTGCCAGTACCCCCAAATTAGGACGGCTCAACACCGGGGAGCTGTTTTTT.

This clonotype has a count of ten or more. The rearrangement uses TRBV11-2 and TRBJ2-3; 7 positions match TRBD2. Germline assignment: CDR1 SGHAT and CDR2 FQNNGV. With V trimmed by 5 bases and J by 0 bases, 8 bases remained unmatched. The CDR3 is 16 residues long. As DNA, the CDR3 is TGTGCCAGCAGCCTGAGACTAGCTATTAGCACAGATACGCAGTATTTT. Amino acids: CASSLRLAISTDTQYF.

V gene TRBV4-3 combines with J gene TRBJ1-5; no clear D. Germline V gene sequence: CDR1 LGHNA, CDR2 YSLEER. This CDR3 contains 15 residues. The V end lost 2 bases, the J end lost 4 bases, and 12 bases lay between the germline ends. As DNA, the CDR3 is TGCGCCAGCAGCCAAATGTTAGGGAGTAATCAGCCCCAGCATTTT. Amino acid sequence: CASSQMLGSNQPQHF.

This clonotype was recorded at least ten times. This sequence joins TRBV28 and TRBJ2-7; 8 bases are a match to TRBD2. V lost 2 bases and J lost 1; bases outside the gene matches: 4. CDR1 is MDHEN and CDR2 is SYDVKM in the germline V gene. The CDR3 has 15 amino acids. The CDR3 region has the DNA TGTGCCAGCAGTTTAGGACTAGCCAAATCCTACGAGCAGTACTTC. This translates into CASSLGLAKSYEQYF.